This T cell receptor (beta chain) was sequenced in a study of vaccination and CD4 T cells after COVID-19. The overall study: Following dose two, a median around 65 days (range 14 to 241) passed before post-vaccine samples were taken.

V was clipped by 3 bases and J by 4 bases; unmatched bases: 11. The CDR3 is 15 residues long. CDR1 is DFQATT and CDR2 is SNEGSKA in the germline V gene (reference sequence). Cultured CD4+ T-cell DNA underwent Oncomine TCR Beta short-read sequencing. TCRdb ran MiXCR on the PCR reads and lists one entry per CDR3 protein. The sample holds under 20,000 distinct CDR3 sequences, about two fifths seen once. This clonotype was detected once. As yet, its antigen is unknown. The treatment denotes: approximately 10-day PBMC culture with coronavirus spike peptide pools or control peptides (ViraFEST assay). The clonotype comes from a human donor with COVID-19. The chain has TRBV20-1 and TRBJ2-5; TRBD2 aligns across 7 bases. Sequencing was carried out using cultured CD4+ T cells from blood. The CDR3 loop reads CSASREGRTGETQYF. The CDR3 coding sequence is TGCAGTGCTAGCAGGGAGGGACGTACGGGAGAGACCCAGTACTTC.